This passage covers 3 T cell receptor beta chains from one sample sequenced in a study of blood T cells in healthy people across ages (dated by TCRdb to the mid-2010s). The method was 5' RACE. The data were produced on an Illumina HiSeq 2500. The second PCR ran for roughly 6 to 11 cycles and used a J-beta primer mix along with a sample-barcoded 5' primer. TCRdb reprocessing: public reads trimmed at Q25 with fastp, clones called with MiXCR, in-frame beta chains kept. Entries that share a CDR3 protein sequence are merged under the most common genes and DNA. For this sample there are 650,000 to 1,000,000 distinct CDR3 sequences; under 40% appear just once. The ten biggest clones cover 13% of the sample. Input material: blood. These receptor sequences come from a young man in good health.

On this clonotype itself: The junction departs from germline at one end; a sequencing error may be responsible. This sequence joins TRBV6-5 and TRBJ1-2; no reliable D call. The CDR3 runs 14 residues. Germline V lookup: CDR1 MNHEY, CDR2 SVGAGI. The CDR3 protein is CASSDSSGSYGYTF. CDR3 DNA sequence: TGTGCCAGCAGTGACTCGTCGGGGTCATATGGCTACACCTTC.

The chain joins TRBV10-3 to TRBJ2-7, with D tentatively TRBD2 (5 bases). Matching the DNA end better, TRBJ2-5 makes the J call doubtful. In germline, CDR1 is ENHRY, CDR2 SYGVKD. The CDR3 loop spans 14 amino acids. The CDR3 reads CAISESLAAGTQYF. The CDR3, as DNA: TGTGCCATCAGTGAGTCTCTGGCCGCGGGGACCCAGTACTTC.

The rearrangement joins TRBV4-3 to TRBJ1-1, with TRBD1 matching over 8 bases. There are 15 residues in the CDR3. CDR1 is LGHNA, CDR2 YSLEER, per germline. The trim removed 1 base at V and 3 bases at J, leaving 4 bases unmatched. For the CDR3, the DNA is TGCGCCAGCAGCCAAGGACAGGGGTTGTACACTGAAGCTTTCTTT. Translating it yields CASSQGQGLYTEAFF.